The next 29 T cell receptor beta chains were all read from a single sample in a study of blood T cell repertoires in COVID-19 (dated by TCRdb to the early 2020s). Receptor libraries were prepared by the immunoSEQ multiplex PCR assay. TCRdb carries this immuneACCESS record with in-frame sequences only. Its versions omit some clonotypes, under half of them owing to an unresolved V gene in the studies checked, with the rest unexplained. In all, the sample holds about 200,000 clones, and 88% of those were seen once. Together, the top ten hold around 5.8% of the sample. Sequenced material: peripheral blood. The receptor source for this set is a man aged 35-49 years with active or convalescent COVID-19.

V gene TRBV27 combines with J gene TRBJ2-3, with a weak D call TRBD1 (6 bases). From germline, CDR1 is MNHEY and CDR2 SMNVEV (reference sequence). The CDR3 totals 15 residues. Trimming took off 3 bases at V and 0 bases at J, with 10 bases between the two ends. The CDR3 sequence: CASSFGRGSTDTQYF. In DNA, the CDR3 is TGTGCCAGCAGTTTTGGCAGGGGTAGCACAGATACGCAGTATTTT.

Here the CDR3 DNA reads TGTGCCAGCAGTGACACTATGACAGGGGGAGGTTCACCCCTCCACTTT. This translates into CASSDTMTGGGSPLHF. The rearrangement joins TRBV6-1 to TRBJ1-6; 9 bases match TRBD1. V was pared by 3 bases and J by 9 bases, with 9 bases of the junction left unmatched. From germline, CDR1 is MNHNS and CDR2 SASEGT. CDR3 length equals 16 residues.

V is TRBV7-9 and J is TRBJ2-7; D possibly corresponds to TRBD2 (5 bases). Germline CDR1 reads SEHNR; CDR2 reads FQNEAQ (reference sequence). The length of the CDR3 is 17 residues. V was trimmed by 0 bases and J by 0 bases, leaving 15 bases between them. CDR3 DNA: TGTGCCAGCAGCTTAGCGCGATCAGCGGCCGCCTCCTACGAGCAGTACTTC. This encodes CASSLARSAAASYEQYF.

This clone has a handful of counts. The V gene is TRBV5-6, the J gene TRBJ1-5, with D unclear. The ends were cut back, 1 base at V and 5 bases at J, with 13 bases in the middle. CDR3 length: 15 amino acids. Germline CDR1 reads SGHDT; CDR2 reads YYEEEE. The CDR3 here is CASSLTHSPYQPQHF. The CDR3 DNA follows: TGTGCCAGCAGCTTGACGCACAGCCCCTATCAGCCCCAGCATTTT.

The CDR3 sequence is CASRSSRDRGTIYF. The CDR3 region has the DNA TGTGCCAGCAGATCGTCCCGGGACAGGGGCACCATATATTTT. This chain links TRBV6-5 with TRBJ1-3, with 10 positions matching TRBD1. The ends lost 6 bases at V and 9 bases at J; junction bases unmatched: 8. CDR3 length: 14 amino acids. The germline V gene has CDR1 MNHEY and CDR2 SVGAGI.

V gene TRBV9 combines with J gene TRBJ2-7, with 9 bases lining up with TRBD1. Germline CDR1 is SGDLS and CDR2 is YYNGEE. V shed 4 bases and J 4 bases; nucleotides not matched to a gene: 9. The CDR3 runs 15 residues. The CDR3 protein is CASSRGGTGPYEQYF. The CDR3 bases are TGTGCCAGCAGCCGGGGAGGGACAGGGCCTTACGAGCAGTACTTC. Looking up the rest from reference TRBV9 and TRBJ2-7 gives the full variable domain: DSGVTQTPKHLITATGQRVTLRCSPRSGDLSVYWYQQSLDQGLQFLIQYYNGEERAKGNILERFSAQQFPDLHSELNLSSLELGDSALYFCASSRGGTGPYEQYFGPGTRLTVT.

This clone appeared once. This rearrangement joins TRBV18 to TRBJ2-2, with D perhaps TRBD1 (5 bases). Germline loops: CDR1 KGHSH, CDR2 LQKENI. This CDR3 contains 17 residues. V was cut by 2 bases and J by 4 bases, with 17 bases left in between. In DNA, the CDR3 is TGTGCCAGCTCACCAATGGTACCAGGGAAGGGCACCGGGGAGCTGTTTTTT. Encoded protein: CASSPMVPGKGTGELFF.

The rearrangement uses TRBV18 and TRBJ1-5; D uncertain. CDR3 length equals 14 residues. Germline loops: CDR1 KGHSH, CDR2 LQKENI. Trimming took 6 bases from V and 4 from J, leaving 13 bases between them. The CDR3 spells CASSDPGKNQPQHF. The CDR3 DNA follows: TGTGCCAGCTCGGACCCCGGGAAGAATCAGCCCCAGCATTTT.

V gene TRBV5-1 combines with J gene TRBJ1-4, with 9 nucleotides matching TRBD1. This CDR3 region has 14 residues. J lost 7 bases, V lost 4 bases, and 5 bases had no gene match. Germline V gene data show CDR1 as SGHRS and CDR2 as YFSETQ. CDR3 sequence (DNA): TGCGCCAGCAGCCCGGACAGGGGAGGTGAAAAACTGTTTTTT. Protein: CASSPDRGGEKLFF.

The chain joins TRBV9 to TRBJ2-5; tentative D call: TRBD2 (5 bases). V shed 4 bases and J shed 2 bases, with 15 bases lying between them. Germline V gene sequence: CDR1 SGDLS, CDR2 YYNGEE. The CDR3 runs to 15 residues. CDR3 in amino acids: CASSRRGSRQETQYF. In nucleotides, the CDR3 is TGTGCCAGCAGCCGACGAGGGTCGAGACAAGAGACCCAGTACTTC.

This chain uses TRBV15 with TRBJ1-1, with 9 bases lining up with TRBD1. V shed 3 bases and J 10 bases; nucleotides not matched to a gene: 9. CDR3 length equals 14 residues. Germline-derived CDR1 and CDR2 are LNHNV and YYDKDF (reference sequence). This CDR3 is CATSSLQGAWGAFF. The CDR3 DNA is TGTGCCACCAGCAGTTTACAGGGGGCCTGGGGAGCTTTCTTT.

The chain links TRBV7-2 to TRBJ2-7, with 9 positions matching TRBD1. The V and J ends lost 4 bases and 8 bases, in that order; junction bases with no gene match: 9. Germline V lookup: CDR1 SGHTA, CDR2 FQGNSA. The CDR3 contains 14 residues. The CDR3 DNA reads TGTGCCAGCAGCTCCAGGACAGGGGTAGGCAAGCAGTACTTC. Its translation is CASSSRTGVGKQYF.

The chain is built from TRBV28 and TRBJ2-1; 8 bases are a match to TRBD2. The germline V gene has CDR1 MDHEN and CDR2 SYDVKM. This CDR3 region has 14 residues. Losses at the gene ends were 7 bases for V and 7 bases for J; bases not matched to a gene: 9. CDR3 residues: CASTKAGEVNEQFF. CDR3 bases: TGTGCCAGCACTAAAGCGGGAGAAGTGAATGAGCAGTTCTTC.

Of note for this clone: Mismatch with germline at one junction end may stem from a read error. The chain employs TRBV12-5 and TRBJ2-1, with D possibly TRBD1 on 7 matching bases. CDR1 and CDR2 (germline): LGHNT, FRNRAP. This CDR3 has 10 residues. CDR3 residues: CASGLQGGVF. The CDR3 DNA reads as TGTGCTAGTGGTTTGCAGGGGGGAGTCTTC.

CDR3 residues: CAWSTGVGADTQYF. Here the CDR3 DNA reads TGTGCCTGGAGTACAGGGGTGGGCGCAGATACGCAGTATTTT. V usage is TRBV30 and J usage is TRBJ2-3; 7 positions agree with TRBD1. Germline V gene data show CDR1 as GTSNPN and CDR2 as SVGIG (reference sequence). The CDR3 contains 14 residues. Unmatched junction bases numbered 6, after V lost 2 bases and J lost 4 bases.

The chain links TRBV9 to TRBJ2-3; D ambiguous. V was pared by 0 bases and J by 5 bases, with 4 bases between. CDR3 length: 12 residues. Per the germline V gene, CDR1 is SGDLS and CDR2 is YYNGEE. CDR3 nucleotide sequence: TGTGCCAGCAGCGTAGATCAAGATACGCAGTATTTT. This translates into CASSVDQDTQYF.

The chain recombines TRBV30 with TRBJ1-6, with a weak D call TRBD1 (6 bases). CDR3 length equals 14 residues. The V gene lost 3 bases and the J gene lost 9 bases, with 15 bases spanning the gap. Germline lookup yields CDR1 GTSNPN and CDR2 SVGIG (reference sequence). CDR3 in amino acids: CAWRNRAESSPLHF. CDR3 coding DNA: TGTGCCTGGAGGAACAGGGCAGAGAGTTCACCCCTCCACTTT. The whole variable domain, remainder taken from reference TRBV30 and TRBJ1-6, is SQTIHQWPATLVQPVGSPLSLECTVEGTSNPNLYWYRQAAGRGLQLLFYSVGIGQISSEVPQNLSASRPQDRQFILSSKKLLLSDSGFYLCAWRNRAESSPLHFGNGTRLTVT.

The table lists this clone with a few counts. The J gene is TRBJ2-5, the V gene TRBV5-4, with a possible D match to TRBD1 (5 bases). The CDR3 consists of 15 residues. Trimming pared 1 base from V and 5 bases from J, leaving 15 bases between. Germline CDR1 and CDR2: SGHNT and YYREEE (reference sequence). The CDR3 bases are TGTGCCAGCAGCTTGAAGGACCAGGGCTTGGAGACCCAGTACTTC. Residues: CASSLKDQGLETQYF.

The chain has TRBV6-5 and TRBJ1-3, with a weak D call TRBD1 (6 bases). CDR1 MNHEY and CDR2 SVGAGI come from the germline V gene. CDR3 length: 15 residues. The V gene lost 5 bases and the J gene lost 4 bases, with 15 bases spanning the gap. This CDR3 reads CASSPRGLVGNTIYF. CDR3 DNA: TGTGCCAGCAGTCCTAGGGGGTTGGTAGGAAACACCATATATTTT.

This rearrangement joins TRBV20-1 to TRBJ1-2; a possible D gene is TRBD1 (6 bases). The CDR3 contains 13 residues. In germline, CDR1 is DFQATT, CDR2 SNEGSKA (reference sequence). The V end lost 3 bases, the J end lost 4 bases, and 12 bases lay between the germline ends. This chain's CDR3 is CSASETGVYGYTF. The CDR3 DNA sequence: TGCAGTGCTAGTGAGACAGGAGTCTATGGCTACACCTTC.

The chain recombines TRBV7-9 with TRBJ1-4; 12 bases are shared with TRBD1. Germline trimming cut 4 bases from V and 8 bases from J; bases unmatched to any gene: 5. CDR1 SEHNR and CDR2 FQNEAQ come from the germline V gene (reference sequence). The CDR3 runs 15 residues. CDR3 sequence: CASSSGTGGREKLFF. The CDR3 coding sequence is TGTGCCAGCAGCTCAGGGACAGGGGGCCGGGAAAAACTGTTTTTT. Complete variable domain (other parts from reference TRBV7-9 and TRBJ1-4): DTGVSQNPRHKITKRGQNVTFRCDPISEHNRLYWYRQTLGQGPEFLTYFQNEAQLEKSRLLSDRFSAERPKGSFSTLEIQRTEQGDSAMYLCASSSGTGGREKLFFGSGTQLSVL.

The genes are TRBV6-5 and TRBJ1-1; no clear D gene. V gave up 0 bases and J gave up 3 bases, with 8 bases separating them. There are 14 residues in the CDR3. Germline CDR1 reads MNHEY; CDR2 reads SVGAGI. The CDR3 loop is CASSYSRIYTEAFF. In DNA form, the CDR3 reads TGTGCCAGCAGTTACTCGAGGATTTACACTGAAGCTTTCTTT.

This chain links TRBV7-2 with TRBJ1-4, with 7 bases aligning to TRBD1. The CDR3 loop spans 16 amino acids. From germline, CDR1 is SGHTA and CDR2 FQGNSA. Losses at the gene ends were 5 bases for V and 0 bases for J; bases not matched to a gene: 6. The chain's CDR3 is CASSPTGQPTNEKLFF. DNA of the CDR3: TGTGCCAGCAGCCCCACGGGACAGCCAACTAATGAAAAACTGTTTTTT. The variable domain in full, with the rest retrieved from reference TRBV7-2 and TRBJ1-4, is GAGVSQSPSNKVTEKGKDVELRCDPISGHTALYWYRQSLGQGLEFLIYFQGNSAPDKSGLPSDRFSAERTGGSVSTLTIQRTQQEDSAVYLCASSPTGQPTNEKLFFGSGTQLSVL.

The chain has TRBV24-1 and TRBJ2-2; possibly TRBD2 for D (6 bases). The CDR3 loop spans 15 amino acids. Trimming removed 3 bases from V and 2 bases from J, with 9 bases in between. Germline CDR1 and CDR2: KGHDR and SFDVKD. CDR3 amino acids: CATSDRGINTGELFF. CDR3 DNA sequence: TGTGCCACCAGTGATCGCGGGATTAACACCGGGGAGCTGTTTTTT.

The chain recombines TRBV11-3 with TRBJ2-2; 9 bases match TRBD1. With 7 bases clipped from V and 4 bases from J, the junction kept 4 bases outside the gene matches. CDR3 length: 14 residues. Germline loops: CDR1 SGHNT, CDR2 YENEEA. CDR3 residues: CASKGQGVTGELFF. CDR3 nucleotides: TGTGCCAGCAAGGGACAGGGTGTCACCGGGGAGCTGTTTTTT.

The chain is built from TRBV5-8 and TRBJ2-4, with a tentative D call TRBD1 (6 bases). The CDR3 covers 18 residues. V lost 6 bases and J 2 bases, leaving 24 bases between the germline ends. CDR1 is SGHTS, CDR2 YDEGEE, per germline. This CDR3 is CASNPRGDISLTKNIQYF. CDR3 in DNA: TGTGCCAGCAACCCCAGGGGAGATATATCCTTGACCAAAAACATTCAGTACTTC.

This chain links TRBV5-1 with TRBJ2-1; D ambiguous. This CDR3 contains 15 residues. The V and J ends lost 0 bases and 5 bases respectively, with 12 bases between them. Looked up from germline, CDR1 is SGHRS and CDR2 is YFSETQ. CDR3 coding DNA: TGCGCCAGCAGCTTGGGTGTTAGCACCGACAATGAGCAGTTCTTC. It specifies CASSLGVSTDNEQFF. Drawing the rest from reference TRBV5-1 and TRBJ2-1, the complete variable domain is KAGVTQTPRYLIKTRGQQVTLSCSPISGHRSVSWYQQTPGQGLQFLFEYFSETQRNKGNFPGRFSGRQFSNSRSEMNVSTLELGDSALYLCASSLGVSTDNEQFFGPGTRLTVL.

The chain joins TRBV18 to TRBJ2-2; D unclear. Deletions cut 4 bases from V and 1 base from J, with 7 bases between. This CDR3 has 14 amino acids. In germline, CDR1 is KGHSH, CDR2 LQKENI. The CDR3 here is CASSLSRNTGELFF. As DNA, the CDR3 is TGTGCCAGCTCACTCTCTCGGAACACCGGGGAGCTGTTTTTT.

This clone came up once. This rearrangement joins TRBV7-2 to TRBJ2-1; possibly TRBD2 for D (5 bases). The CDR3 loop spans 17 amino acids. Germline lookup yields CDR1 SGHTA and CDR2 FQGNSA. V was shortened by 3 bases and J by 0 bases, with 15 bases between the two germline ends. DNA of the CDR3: TGTGCCAGCAGCTTTTATTCGGGGTCAGGCTCCTACAATGAGCAGTTCTTC. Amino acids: CASSFYSGSGSYNEQFF.